The clone carrying this T cell receptor (beta chain) was picked up a small number of times. Its specificity is not known. This sample stems from a study of cytomegalovirus exposure and HLA in healthy donors. Study results and caveats: Available immune exposure information was restricted to CMV serostatus only.

Primers: 60 Vbeta forward and 13 Jbeta reverse. The table came from immunoSEQ multiplex PCR; TCRdb's copy has only in-frame clones and leaves some out. Of 160,000 or so clones in the sample, 80% to 85% were seen once. Looked up from germline, CDR1 is MNHEY and CDR2 is SVGAGI. The CDR3 totals 11 residues. The J segment lost 7 bases and the V segment lost 7 bases, leaving 2 bases of the junction unmatched. The clonotype was recovered from a young man in good health and CMV-seronegative. The V and J genes are TRBV6-5 and TRBJ2-7, with 9 bases matching TRBD2. Material: PBMCs. This chain's CDR3 is CASTLAGEQYF. Written as DNA, the CDR3 is TGTGCCAGCACCCTAGCGGGGGAGCAGTACTTC.